This T cell receptor beta chain came from a study of T cell responses to AZD1222 COVID-19 vaccine. The wider study: Pooling was applied to second doses at about 4 or about 12 weeks.

Of note for this clone: Its specificity is unknown.

Sequencing used immunoSEQ multiplex PCR; TCRdb keeps in-frame clones, though not all of them. Of fewer than 65,000 clones in the sample, approximately 82% were seen once. Study observations and caveats: Most donors were white British, females outnumbered males, and clonal diversity was possibly underestimated. CD4 TCRs covered the whole spike, strongest at regions 160-218 and 743-854. Repertoire sampling occurred only after the peak T cell response.

Germline values: CDR1 LNHNV, CDR2 YYDKDF (reference sequence). The CDR3 length is 13 residues. V was pared by 4 bases and J by 8 bases, with 4 bases of the junction left unmatched. Sequenced material: peripheral blood, taken on day 0 of AZD1222 vaccination. The receptor was isolated from an adult in good health. J is TRBJ2-1 and V is TRBV15; TRBD2 matches 8 bases. The CDR3 spells CATSTGLAYEQFF. CDR3 in DNA: TGTGCCACCAGCACTGGACTAGCTTATGAGCAGTTCTTC.